The clone carrying this T cell receptor beta chain has only one observation. CDR3 of TCR beta was amplified from genomic DNA via a two-round multiplex PCR. First-round PCR, the initial amplification, used primers specific to each TRBV and TRBJ gene. TCRdb re-called the multiplex PCR reads with MiXCR, one entry per CDR3 protein. Among approximately 20,000 distinct CDR3 sequences listed, around 45% were seen once. The data belong to a study of prognosis after radiotherapy for stage I lung cancer. Study summary: Each non-small cell lung cancer patient was deemed medically inoperable. SBRT spanned 3 to 5 fractions, reaching a biologically effective dose of at least 100 Gy.

The ends were cut back, 3 bases at V and 7 bases at J, with 16 bases in the middle. The CDR3 has 15 residues. From germline, CDR1 is MNHNS and CDR2 SASEGT. Sequenced here: PBMCs, sampled before or after stereotactic body radiation therapy (not recorded which). The TCR comes from a donor over 45 with non-small cell lung cancer. The genes are TRBV6-1 and TRBJ2-1; weak D call: TRBD2 (5 bases). CDR3 in DNA: TGTGCCAGCAGTGAGAGGGTCCTGTTTTCAAATGAGCAGTTCTTC. It yields the protein CASSERVLFSNEQFF.